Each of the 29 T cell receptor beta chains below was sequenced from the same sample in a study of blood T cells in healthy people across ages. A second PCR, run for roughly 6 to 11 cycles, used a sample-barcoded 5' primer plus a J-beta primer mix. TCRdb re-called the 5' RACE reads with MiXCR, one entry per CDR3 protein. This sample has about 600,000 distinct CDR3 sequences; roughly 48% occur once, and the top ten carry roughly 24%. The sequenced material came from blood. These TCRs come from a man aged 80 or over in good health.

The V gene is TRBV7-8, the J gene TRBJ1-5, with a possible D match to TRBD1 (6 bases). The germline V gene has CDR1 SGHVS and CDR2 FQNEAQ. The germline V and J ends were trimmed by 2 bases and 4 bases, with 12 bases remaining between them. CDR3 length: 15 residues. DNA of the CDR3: TGTGCCAGCAGCTTAAAGGCAGGGGAGAATCAGCCCCAGCATTTT. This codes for CASSLKAGENQPQHF. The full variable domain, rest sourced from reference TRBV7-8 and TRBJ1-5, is GAGVSQSPRYKVAKRGQDVALRCDPISGHVSLFWYQQALGQGPEFLTYFQNEAQLDKSGLPSDRFFAERPEGSVSTLKIQRTQQEDSAVYLCASSLKAGENQPQHFGDGTRLSIL.

CDR3 sequence reads: CSVARTSGGDQETQYF. CDR3 nucleotide sequence: TGCAGCGTTGCTAGGACTAGCGGGGGGGACCAAGAGACCCAGTACTTC. This rearrangement joins TRBV29-1 to TRBJ2-5, with 15 positions matching TRBD2. V was pared by 4 bases and J by 0 bases, with 3 bases of the junction left unmatched. CDR1 SQVTM and CDR2 ANQGSEA come from the germline V gene. CDR3 length: 16 amino acids.

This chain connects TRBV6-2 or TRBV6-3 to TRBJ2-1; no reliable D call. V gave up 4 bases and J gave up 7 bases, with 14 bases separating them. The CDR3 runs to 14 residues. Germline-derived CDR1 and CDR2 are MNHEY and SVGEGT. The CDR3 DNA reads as TGTGCCAGCAGTTCCAGCCGGGCCAATAATGAGCAGTTCTTC. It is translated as CASSSSRANNEQFF.

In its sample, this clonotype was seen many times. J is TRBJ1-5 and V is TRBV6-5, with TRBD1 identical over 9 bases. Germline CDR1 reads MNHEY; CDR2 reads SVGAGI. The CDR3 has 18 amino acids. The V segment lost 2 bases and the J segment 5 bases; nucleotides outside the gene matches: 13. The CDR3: CASSYAYTGGRDYQPQHF. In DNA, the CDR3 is TGTGCCAGCAGTTACGCCTACACAGGGGGCAGAGATTATCAGCCCCAGCATTTT.

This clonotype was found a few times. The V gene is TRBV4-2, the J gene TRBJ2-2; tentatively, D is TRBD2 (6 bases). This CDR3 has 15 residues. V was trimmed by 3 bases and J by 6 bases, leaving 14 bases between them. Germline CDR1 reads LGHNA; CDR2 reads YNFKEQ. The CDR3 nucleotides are TGTGCCAGCAGCCAGGGGACTTTAGTGGCCGGGGAGCTGTTTTTT. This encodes CASSQGTLVAGELFF.

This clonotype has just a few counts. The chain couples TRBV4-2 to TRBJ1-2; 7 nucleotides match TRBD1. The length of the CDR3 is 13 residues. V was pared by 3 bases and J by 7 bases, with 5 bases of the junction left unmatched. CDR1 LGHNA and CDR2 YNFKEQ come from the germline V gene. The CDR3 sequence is CASSQGGTAGYTF. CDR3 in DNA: TGTGCCAGCAGCCAGGGGGGGACAGCTGGCTACACCTTC.

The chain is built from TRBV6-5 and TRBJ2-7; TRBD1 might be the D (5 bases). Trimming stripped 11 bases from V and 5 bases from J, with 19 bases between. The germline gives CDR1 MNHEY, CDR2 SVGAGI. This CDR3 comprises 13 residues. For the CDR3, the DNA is TGTGCCGGCAATGGGCAGGGTACTCACGAGCAGTACTTC. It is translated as CAGNGQGTHEQYF.

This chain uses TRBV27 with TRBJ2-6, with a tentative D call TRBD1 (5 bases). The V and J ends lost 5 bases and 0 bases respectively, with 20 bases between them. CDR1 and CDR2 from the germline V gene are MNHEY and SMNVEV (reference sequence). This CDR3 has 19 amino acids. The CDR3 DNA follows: TGTGCCAGCAGTACACTATTAGGGGTACGCGCCTCTGGGGCCAACGTCCTGACTTTC. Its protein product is CASSTLLGVRASGANVLTF.

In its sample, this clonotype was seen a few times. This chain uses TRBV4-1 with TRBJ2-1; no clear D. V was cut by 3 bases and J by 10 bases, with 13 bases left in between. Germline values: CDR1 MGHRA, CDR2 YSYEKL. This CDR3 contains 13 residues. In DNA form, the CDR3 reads TGCGCCAGCAGCCAGGACGGACGGAGCGAGCAGTTCTTC. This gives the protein CASSQDGRSEQFF.

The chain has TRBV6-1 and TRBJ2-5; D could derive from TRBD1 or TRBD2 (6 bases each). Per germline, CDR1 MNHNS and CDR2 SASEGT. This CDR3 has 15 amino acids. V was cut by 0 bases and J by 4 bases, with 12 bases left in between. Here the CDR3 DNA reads TGTGCCAGCAGTGAAGCAAGAGGGGGGAGAGAGACCCAGTACTTC. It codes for CASSEARGGRETQYF.

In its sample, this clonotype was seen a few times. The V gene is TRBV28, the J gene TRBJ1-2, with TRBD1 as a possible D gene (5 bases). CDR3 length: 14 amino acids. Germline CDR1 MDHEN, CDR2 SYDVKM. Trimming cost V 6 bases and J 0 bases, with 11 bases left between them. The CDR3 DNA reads TGTGCCAGCAGAAGACAGCGAACTAACTATGGCTACACCTTC. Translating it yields CASRRQRTNYGYTF.

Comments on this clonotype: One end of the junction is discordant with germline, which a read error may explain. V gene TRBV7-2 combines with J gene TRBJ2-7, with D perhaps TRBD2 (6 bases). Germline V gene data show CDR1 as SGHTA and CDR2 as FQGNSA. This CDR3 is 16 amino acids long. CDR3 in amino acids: CARSWETRARSYEQYF. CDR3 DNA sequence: TGTGCCCGCAGCTGGGAGACTAGAGCCCGATCCTACGAGCAGTACTTC.

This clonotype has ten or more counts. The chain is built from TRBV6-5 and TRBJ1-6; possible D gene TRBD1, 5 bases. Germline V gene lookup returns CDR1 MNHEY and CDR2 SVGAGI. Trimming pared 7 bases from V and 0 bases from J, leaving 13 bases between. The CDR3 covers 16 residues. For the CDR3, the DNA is TGTGCCAGCACTCGGGTTGGGGCCTCCTATAATTCACCCCTCCACTTT. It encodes CASTRVGASYNSPLHF.

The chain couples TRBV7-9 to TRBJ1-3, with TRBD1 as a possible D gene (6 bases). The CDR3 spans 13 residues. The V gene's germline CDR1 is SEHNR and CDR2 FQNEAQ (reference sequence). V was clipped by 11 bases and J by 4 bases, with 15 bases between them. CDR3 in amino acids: CAHAGAAGNTIYF. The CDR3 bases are TGTGCCCATGCGGGGGCGGCCGGAAACACCATATATTTT.

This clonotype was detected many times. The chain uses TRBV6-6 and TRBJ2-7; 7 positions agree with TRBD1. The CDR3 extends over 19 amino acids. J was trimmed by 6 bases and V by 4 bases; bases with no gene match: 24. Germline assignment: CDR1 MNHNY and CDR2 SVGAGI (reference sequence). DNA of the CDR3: TGTGCCAGCAGTTTAAGTCGGCAGGGGGTAAGAAACCTGGTAGGCGAGCAGTACTTC. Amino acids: CASSLSRQGVRNLVGEQYF.

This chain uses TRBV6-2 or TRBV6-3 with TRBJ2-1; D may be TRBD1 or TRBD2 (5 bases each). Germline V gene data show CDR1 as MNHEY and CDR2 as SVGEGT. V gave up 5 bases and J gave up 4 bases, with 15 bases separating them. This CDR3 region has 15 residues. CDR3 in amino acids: CASSTNGAPYNEQFF. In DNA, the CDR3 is TGTGCCAGCAGTACGAACGGGGCCCCTTACAATGAGCAGTTCTTC.

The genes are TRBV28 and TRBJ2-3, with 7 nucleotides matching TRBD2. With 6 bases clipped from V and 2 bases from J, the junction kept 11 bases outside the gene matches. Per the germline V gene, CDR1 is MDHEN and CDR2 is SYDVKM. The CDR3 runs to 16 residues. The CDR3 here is CASRTRSGSYTDTQYF. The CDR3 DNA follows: TGTGCCAGCAGAACCCGTAGCGGGTCATACACAGATACGCAGTATTTT. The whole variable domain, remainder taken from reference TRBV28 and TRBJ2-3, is DVKVTQSSRYLVKRTGEKVFLECVQDMDHENMFWYRQDPGLGLRLIYFSYDVKMKEKGDIPEGYSVSREKKERFSLILESASTNQTSMYLCASRTRSGSYTDTQYFGPGTRLTVL.

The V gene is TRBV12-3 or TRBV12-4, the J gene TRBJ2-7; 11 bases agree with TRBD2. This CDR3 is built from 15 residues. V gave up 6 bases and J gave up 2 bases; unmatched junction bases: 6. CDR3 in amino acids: CASRPGLAATYEQYF. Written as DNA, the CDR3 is TGTGCCAGCAGGCCGGGACTAGCGGCTACCTACGAGCAGTACTTC.

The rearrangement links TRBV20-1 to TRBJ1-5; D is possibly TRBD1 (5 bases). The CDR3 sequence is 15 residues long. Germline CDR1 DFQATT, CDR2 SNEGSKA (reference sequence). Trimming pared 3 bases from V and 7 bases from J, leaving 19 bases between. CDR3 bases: TGCAGTGCTAGGGGAGGGGTGGTCCTGGGGCAGCCCCAGCATTTT. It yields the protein CSARGGVVLGQPQHF.

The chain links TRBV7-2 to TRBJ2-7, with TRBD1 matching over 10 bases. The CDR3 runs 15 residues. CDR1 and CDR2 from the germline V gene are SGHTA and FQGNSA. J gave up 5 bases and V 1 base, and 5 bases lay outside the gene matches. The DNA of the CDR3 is TGTGCCAGCAGCTTAGAGGGACAGGGGTCCCACGAGCAGTACTTC. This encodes CASSLEGQGSHEQYF.

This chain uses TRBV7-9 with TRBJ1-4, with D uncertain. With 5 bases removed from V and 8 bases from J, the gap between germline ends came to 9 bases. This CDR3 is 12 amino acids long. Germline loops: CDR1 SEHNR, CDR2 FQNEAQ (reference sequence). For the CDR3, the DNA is TGTGCCAGCAGCGACGTCCGGGAAAAACTGTTTTTT. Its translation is CASSDVREKLFF.

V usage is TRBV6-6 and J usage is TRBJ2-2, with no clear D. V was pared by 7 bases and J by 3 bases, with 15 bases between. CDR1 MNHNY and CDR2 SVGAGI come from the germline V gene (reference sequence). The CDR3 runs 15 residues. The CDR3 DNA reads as TGTGCCAGCAATGCGGACGGAGCCTACACCGGGGAGCTGTTTTTT. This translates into CASNADGAYTGELFF.

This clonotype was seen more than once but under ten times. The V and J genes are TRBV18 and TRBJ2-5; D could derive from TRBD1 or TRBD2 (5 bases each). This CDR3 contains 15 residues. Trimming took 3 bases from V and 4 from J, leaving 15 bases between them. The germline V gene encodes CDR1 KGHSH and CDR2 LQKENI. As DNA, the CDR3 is TGTGCCAGCTCACCGAGGGGCCGGGAACGAGAGACCCAGTACTTC. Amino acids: CASSPRGRERETQYF.

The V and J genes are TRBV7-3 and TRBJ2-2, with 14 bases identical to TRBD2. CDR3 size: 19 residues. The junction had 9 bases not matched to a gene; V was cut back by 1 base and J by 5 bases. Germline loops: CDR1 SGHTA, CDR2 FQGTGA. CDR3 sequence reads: CASSLNPGGLAGETGELFF. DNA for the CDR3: TGTGCCAGCAGCTTAAATCCAGGGGGACTAGCGGGAGAAACCGGGGAGCTGTTTTTT.

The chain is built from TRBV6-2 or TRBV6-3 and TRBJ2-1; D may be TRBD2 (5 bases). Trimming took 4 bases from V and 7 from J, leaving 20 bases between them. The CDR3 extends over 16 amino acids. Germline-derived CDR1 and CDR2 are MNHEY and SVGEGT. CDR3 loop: CASSSWTVSRTNEQFF. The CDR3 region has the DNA TGTGCCAGCAGTTCCTGGACTGTAAGCAGAACGAATGAGCAGTTCTTC.

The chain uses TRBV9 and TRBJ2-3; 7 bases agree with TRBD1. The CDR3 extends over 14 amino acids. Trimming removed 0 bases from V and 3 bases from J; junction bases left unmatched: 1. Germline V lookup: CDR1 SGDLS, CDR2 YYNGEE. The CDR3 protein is CASSVEGQTDTQYF. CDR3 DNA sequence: TGTGCCAGCAGCGTAGAGGGACAGACAGATACGCAGTATTTT.

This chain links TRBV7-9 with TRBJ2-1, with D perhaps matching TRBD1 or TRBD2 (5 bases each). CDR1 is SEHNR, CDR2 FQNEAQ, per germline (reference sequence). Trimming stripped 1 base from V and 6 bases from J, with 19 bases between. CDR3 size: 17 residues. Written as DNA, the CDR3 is TGTGCCAGCAGCTTAGGAGGGGATAGGGGCCGACGCAATGAGCAGTTCTTC. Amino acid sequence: CASSLGGDRGRRNEQFF.

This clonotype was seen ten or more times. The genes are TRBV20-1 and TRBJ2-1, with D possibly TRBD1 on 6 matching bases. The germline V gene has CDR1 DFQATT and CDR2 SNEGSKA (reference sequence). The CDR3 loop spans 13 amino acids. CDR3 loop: CSIPGQPYNEQFF. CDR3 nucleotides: TGCAGCATACCGGGACAACCCTACAATGAGCAGTTCTTC.

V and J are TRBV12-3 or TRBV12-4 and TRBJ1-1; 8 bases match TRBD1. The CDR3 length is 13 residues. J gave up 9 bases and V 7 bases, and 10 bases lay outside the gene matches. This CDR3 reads CASTRDRLGKAFF. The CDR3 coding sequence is TGTGCCAGCACCCGGGACAGGCTTGGGAAAGCTTTCTTT.